This T cell receptor beta chain is drawn from a study of cytomegalovirus exposure and HLA in healthy donors. Study in general: The 120 validation repertoires, a later analysis reported, used the same platform as the roughly 660 repertoires from the first cohort. General study points: TCR beta chains numbering more than 150 were designated cytomegalovirus-associated. Cytomegalovirus status, reportedly, was diagnosed with high specificity and sensitivity by the classifier.

Produced via immunoSEQ multiplex PCR; TCRdb's table is partial and in-frame only. The data contain 120,000 or so clones, 85% to 90% of them singletons. The donors formed part of the approximately 130-subject validation cohort, distinct from the roughly 730-subject first cohort. The ends were cut back, 4 bases at V and 3 bases at J, with 9 bases in the middle. This CDR3 region has 14 residues. Germline CDR1 reads SGHAT; CDR2 reads FQDESV (reference sequence). With respect to this clone: What it recognizes is unknown.

The sample was PBMCs. The source is a woman aged 18-29 years in good health and CMV-seronegative. The gene calls are TRBV11-1 and TRBJ2-2; tentatively, D is TRBD2 (6 bases). CDR3 sequence reads: CASSSGDYTGELFF. Written as DNA, the CDR3 is TGTGCCAGCAGCTCTGGGGACTACACCGGGGAGCTGTTTTTT.